The 12 T cell receptor beta chains presented below share a single source sample, sequenced in a study of T cells in Graves' hyperthyroidism and ophthalmopathy. RNA transcripts yielded amplified TCR beta CDR3 regions. During a first-round RT-PCR of the TCR CDR3, the HTBI primer set was used. Each CDR3 protein gets one entry after TCRdb re-called the multiplex PCR reads with MiXCR. The sample includes some 700,000 distinct CDR3 sequences, roughly 17% of them seen just once. Sequencing was carried out using blood. All receptors derive from a man in his fifties or sixties with Graves' hyperthyroidism.

The gene calls are TRBV7-9 and TRBJ2-1; D uncertain. Germline CDR1 and CDR2: SEHNR and FQNEAQ (reference sequence). The V gene lost 9 bases and the J gene lost 9 bases, with 15 bases spanning the gap. The CDR3 extends over 12 amino acids. In DNA form, the CDR3 reads TGTGCCAGAGAAGGGCCCCAAGGTGAGCAGTTCTTC. Its translation is CAREGPQGEQFF.

Comment on this clonotype: The junction departs from germline at one end; a sequencing error may be responsible. CDR3: CASRLRGHNTETFF. The CDR3 DNA reads as TGTGCCAGCCGCTTACGGGGGCATAACACTGAAACTTTCTTT. This chain links TRBV27 with TRBJ1-1, with a weak D call TRBD1 (6 bases). Germline V gene lookup returns CDR1 MNHEY and CDR2 SMNVEV (reference sequence). The CDR3 length is 14 residues.

On this clonotype: A much larger clone differs by one base, so this may be a read error. The J gene is TRBJ2-1, the V gene TRBV28; 14 nucleotides match TRBD2. Germline CDR1 MDHEN, CDR2 SYDVKM. The V gene end was trimmed by 5 bases and the J gene end by 6 bases; junction bases not matched to a gene: 9. CDR3 length: 17 amino acids. CDR3 sequence: CASSRLAGGSPPNEQFF. The CDR3 DNA reads TGTGCCAGCAGTCGACTAGCGGGAGGGTCCCCCCCCAATGAGCAGTTCTTC.

The chain links TRBV4-3 to TRBJ2-7, with 8 bases identical to TRBD1. Looked up from germline, CDR1 is LGHNA and CDR2 is YSLEER. V lost 4 bases to trimming and J lost 2 bases; unmatched junction nucleotides: 7. The CDR3 loop spans 15 amino acids. The CDR3 here is CASSPGQARPYEQYF. For the CDR3, the DNA is TGCGCCAGCAGCCCGGGACAGGCCCGACCCTACGAGCAGTACTTC.

Only a few counts were recorded for this clonotype. The chain links TRBV5-1 to TRBJ1-2; the D is unclear. This CDR3 has 14 amino acids. The germline V and J ends were trimmed by 1 base and 0 bases, with 7 bases remaining between them. Germline V gene lookup returns CDR1 SGHRS and CDR2 YFSETQ. The CDR3 sequence: CASSLFEANYGYTF. Written as DNA, the CDR3 is TGCGCCAGCAGCTTGTTCGAAGCTAACTATGGCTACACCTTC.

This clonotype has only a few counts. The chain is built from TRBV29-1 and TRBJ2-1; TRBD2 agrees at 9 bases. Germline CDR1 and CDR2: SQVTM and ANQGSEA. The ends lost 3 bases at V and 3 bases at J; junction bases unmatched: 3. The CDR3 covers 14 residues. The CDR3 region is CSVELREGYNEQFF. CDR3 in DNA: TGCAGCGTTGAGTTGCGGGAGGGCTACAATGAGCAGTTCTTC.

The genes are TRBV4-2 and TRBJ1-4, with TRBD1 matching 8 bases. The CDR3 runs to 16 residues. Germline lookup yields CDR1 LGHNA and CDR2 YNFKEQ. Germline trimming cut 1 base from V and 7 bases from J; bases unmatched to any gene: 8. The CDR3 bases are TGTGCCAGCAGCCAAGCTAACAGGGGGGTTAGTGAAAAACTGTTTTTT. This sequence encodes CASSQANRGVSEKLFF.

This clonotype has only a few counts. V gene TRBV7-3 combines with J gene TRBJ1-2; D is unclear. The CDR3 contains 12 residues. Deletions cut 0 bases from V and 6 bases from J, with 5 bases between. The germline gives CDR1 SGHTA, CDR2 FQGTGA. Here the CDR3 DNA reads TGTGCCAGCAGCTTAACTTCTAATGGCTACACCTTC. Its translation: CASSLTSNGYTF.

The chain carries TRBV7-9 and TRBJ1-5; D is uncertain. Trimming left V 10 bases short and J 2 bases short, with 15 bases between. Germline assignment: CDR1 SEHNR and CDR2 FQNEAQ (reference sequence). The CDR3 has 14 amino acids. CDR3 nucleotides: TGTGCCACTGATGGAGGTAGGGGCAATCAGCCCCAGCATTTT. This gives the protein CATDGGRGNQPQHF.

This clonotype has a handful of counts. The CDR3 bases are TGTGCCAGCACCTCTAGCGGGAGGTTACGTAACACCGGGGAGCTGTTTTTT. Its translation: CASTSSGRLRNTGELFF. V usage is TRBV27 and J usage is TRBJ2-2; 11 nucleotides align to TRBD2. This CDR3 region has 17 residues. The J segment lost 2 bases and the V segment lost 7 bases, leaving 9 bases of the junction unmatched. Per the germline V gene, CDR1 is MNHEY and CDR2 is SMNVEV (reference sequence).

This clonotype was seen many times. The V call is TRBV7-3, the J call TRBJ2-1, with D hard to call. The CDR3 runs 14 residues. V was cut by 4 bases and J by 3 bases, with 10 bases left in between. Germline CDR1 reads SGHTA; CDR2 reads FQGTGA. CDR3 DNA sequence: TGTGCCAGCAGCTCCGGATTCATCTACAATGAGCAGTTCTTC. This encodes CASSSGFIYNEQFF.

This clonotype has a count of ten or more. This chain uses TRBV2 with TRBJ2-7; D is undetermined. CDR1 and CDR2 (germline): SNHLY, FYNNEI. The CDR3 has 11 residues. Trimming pared 5 bases from V and 3 bases from J, leaving 5 bases between. This chain's CDR3 is CASSTLYEQYF. CDR3 in DNA: TGTGCCAGCAGTACCCTCTACGAGCAGTACTTC.